This T cell receptor (beta chain) was identified during a study of radiation and T cells in renal cell carcinoma. This sample's time point: blood 4 weeks post-SBRT, at nephrectomy. Treatment described: 15 Gy SBRT to primary tumor, nephrectomy 4 weeks later. Nephrectomy followed 15 Gy stereotactic body radiation by 4 weeks. Clear cell pathology was present in this patient's renal cell carcinoma. TCRdb's table, derived via immunoSEQ multiplex PCR, lists solely in-frame clones and lacks some. This sample has around 170,000 clones, with 88% found just once. Trimming cost V 6 bases and J 1 base, with 12 bases left between them. Germline V CDR1 and CDR2: SNHLY, FYNNEI. CDR3 length: 14 amino acids.

The clonotype was recovered from a woman aged 45-65 years with renal cell carcinoma. The chain combines TRBV2 with TRBJ1-1; no clear D gene. The sequences come from blood, collected from a patient whose treatment included radiotherapy and nephrectomy. Here the CDR3 DNA reads TGTGCCAGCAGCCCCCAACAAAGGAACACTGAAGCTTTCTTT. Translated, it gives CASSPQQRNTEAFF.